A selection of T cell receptor beta chains follows, all from one sample in a study of blood T cell repertoires in COVID-19. The assay was immunoSEQ multiplex PCR, and TCRdb's table has in-frame clones only and misses some. Among some 170,000 clones listed, around 90% were seen once. Source material: peripheral blood. These receptors came from a woman in her forties or fifties with acute or convalescent COVID-19. The CDR3 runs from the conserved cysteine through the conserved F or W.

TRBV19	CASSTRQGVLRYTF
TRBV27	CASTLQGRPSTDTQYF
TRBV19	CASNRGEGAARGTEAFF
TRBV3-1/TRBV3-2	CASSQVIAGSVTDTQYF
TRBV5-1	CASRNGGTATNEKLFF
TRBV24-1	CATSDLGLDYEQYF
TRBV2	CASSEREFNTQYF
TRBV9	CASSVDPYETGELFF
TRBV5-1	CASTLAGQGETQYF
TRBV14	CASSKATGLGYEQYF
TRBV4-2	CASSQEGHSGEAFF
TRBV7-9	CASSSSWTSGNTGELFF
TRBV24-1	CATSDPGGGLEQFF
TRBV27	CASSLGQGFYEQYF
TRBV7-9	CASSLAPSGGYTGELFF
TRBV4-2	CASSAEARWDFRTDTQYF
TRBV5-4	CASSTGTRPTGELFF
TRBV6-5	CASSYSQGEQFF
TRBV5-1	CASSFGTAGNTIYF
TRBV25-1	CAGRTGNTEAFF
TRBV4-2	CASSPESGTGVFDTQYF
TRBV6-5	CASSYSRAGPQHF
TRBV6-6	CASRPGTGDNQPQHF
TRBV12-2	CASRLGLQGEKLFF
TRBV12-3/TRBV12-4	CASSPGRGEKLFF
TRBV18	CASSPGTGRVTEAFF
TRBV30	CACGQGASSGNTIYF
TRBV5-6	CASSWGLAGSYEQYF
TRBV7-8	CASSLDGAGPYNEQFF
TRBV7-3	CASSLTGGGETQYF
TRBV27	CASSTRDSSNYGYTF
TRBV19	CASGQGRGNTIYF
TRBV11-3	CARADRANTEAFF
TRBV11-2	CASSFLGEPGELFF
TRBV19	CASSLLADPYEQYF
TRBV10-2	CASSKQQGRDTQYF
TRBV23-1	CASRRAGGAWQPQHF